This paragraph covers one T cell receptor beta chain sequence. No antigen is known for it. Sample time point: new active TB diagnosis, blood taken before or within 7 days of starting treatment. Tuberculosis was confirmed by positive sputum smear and/or M. tuberculosis culture. The entry originates in a study of T cells in tuberculosis. Turning to the study itself: Blood was taken before or within 7 days of anti-tuberculosis therapy. Points from the study as a whole: The TCR-beta difference was not significant; alpha differences partly reflected length.

Germline values: CDR1 MDHEN, CDR2 SYDVKM. There are 14 residues in the CDR3. The germline V and J ends were trimmed by 3 bases and 3 bases, with 12 bases remaining between them. Only in-frame clones appear in the TCRdb table, and some are missing; sequencing was by immunoSEQ multiplex PCR. The table records over 30,000 clones, roughly nine tenths of them present only once. V usage is TRBV28 and J usage is TRBJ2-7, with D maybe TRBD2 (7 bases). Sequences were derived from PBMCs, sampled at tuberculosis diagnosis. This TCR came from an adult with tuberculosis. CDR3 sequence reads: CASSFPGGFYEQYF. The CDR3 DNA reads TGTGCCAGCAGTTTCCCGGGGGGCTTCTACGAGCAGTACTTC.